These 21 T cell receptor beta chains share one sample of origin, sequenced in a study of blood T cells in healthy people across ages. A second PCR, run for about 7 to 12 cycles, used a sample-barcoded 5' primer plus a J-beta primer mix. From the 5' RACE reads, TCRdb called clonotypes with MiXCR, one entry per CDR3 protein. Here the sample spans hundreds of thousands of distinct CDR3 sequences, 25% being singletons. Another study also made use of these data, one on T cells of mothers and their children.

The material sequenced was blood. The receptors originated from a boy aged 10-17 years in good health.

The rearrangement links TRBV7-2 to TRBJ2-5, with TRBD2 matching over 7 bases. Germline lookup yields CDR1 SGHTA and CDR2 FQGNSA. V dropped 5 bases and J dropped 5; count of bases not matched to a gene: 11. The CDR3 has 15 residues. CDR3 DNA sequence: TGTGCCAGCAGCCCTTCCGGACTAGTTGGGGAGACCCAGTACTTC. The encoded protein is CASSPSGLVGETQYF. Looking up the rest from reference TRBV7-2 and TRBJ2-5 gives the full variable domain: GAGVSQSPSNKVTEKGKDVELRCDPISGHTALYWYRQSLGQGLEFLIYFQGNSAPDKSGLPSDRFSAERTGGSVSTLTIQRTQQEDSAVYLCASSPSGLVGETQYFGPGTRLLVL.

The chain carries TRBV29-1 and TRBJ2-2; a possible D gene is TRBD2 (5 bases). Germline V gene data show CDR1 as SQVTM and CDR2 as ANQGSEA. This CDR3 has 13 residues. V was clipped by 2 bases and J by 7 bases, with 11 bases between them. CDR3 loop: CSVELASGGELFF. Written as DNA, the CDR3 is TGCAGCGTTGAACTAGCCTCCGGCGGGGAGCTGTTTTTT.

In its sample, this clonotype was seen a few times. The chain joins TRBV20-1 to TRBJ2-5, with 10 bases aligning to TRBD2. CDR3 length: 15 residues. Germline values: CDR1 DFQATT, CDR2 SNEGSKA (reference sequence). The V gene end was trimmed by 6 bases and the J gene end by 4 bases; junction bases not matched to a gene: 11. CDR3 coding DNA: TGCAGTGCCTCGGGGGAGCGGGAGGGCCCAGAGACCCAGTACTTC. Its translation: CSASGEREGPETQYF.

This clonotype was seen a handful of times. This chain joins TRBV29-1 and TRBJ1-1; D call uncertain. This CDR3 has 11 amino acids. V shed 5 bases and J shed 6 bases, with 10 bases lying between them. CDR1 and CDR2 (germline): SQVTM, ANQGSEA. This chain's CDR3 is CSVWAGAEAFF. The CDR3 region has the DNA TGCAGCGTTTGGGCGGGAGCTGAAGCTTTCTTT. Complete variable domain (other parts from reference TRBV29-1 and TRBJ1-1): SAVISQKPSRDICQRGTSLTIQCQVDSQVTMMFWYRQQPGQSLTLIATANQGSEATYESGFVIDKFPISRPNLTFSTLTVSNMSPEDSSIYLCSVWAGAEAFFGQGTRLTVV.

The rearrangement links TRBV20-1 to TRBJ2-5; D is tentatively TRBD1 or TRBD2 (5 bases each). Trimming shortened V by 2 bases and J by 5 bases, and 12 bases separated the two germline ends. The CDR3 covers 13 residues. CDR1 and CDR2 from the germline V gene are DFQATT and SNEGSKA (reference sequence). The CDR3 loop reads CSARPGSGETQYF. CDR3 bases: TGCAGTGCTAGACCGGGGTCAGGGGAGACCCAGTACTTC.

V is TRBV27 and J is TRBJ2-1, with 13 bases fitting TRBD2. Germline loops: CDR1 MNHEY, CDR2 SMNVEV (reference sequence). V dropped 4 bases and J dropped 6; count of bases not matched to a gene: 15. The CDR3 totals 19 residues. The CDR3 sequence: CASSSSGTSGMVFGNEQFF. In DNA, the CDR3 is TGTGCCAGCAGTTCTTCCGGGACTAGCGGGATGGTATTTGGCAATGAGCAGTTCTTC.

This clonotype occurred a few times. The CDR3 sequence is CASSKGQGVDTEAFF. In DNA, the CDR3 is TGTGCCAGCAGCAAAGGACAGGGGGTGGACACTGAAGCTTTCTTT. V gene TRBV21-1 combines with J gene TRBJ1-1; the table's D call, TRBD1, has no DNA check behind it. TRBV21-1 is designated a pseudogene. The CDR3 has 15 residues.

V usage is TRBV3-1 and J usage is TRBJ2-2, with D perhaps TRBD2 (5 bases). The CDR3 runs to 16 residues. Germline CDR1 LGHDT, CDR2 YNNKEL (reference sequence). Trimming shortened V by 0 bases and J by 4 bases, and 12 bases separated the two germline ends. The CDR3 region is CASSQERAVGTGELFF. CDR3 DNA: TGTGCCAGCAGCCAAGAAAGAGCGGTTGGCACCGGGGAGCTGTTTTTT.

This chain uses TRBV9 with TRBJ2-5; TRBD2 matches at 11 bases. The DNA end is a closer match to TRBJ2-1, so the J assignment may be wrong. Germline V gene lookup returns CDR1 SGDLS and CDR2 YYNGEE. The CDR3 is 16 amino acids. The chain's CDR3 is CASSPQPRTSGYEQFF. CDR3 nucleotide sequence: TGTGCCAGCAGCCCTCAACCTCGGACTAGCGGGTATGAGCAGTTCTTC.

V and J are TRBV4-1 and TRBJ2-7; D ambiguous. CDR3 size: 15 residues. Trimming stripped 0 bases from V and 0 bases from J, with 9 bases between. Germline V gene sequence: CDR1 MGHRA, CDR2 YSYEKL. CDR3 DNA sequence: TGCGCCAGCAGCCAAGATACTGTAAGCTCCTACGAGCAGTACTTC. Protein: CASSQDTVSSYEQYF.

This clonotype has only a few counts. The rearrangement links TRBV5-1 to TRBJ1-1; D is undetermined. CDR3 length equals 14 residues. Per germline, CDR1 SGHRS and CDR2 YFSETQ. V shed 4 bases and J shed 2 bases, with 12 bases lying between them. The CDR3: CASSGRTDNTEAFF. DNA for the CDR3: TGCGCCAGCAGCGGTAGGACGGATAACACTGAAGCTTTCTTT.

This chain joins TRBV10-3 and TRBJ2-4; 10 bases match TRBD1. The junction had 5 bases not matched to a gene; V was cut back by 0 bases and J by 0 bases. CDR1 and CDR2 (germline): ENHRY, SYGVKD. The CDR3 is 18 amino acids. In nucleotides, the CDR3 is TGTGCCATCAGTGAGTCGATAGGACAGGGGGTAGCCAAAAACATTCAGTACTTC. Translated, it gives CAISESIGQGVAKNIQYF.

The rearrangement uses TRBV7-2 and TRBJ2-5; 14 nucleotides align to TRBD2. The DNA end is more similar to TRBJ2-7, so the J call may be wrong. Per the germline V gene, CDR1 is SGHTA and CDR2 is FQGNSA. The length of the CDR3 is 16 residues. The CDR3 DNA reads TGTGCCAGCAGCCCCGGACTAGCGGGGGGATCGAACGAGCAGTACTTC. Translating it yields CASSPGLAGGSNEQYF.

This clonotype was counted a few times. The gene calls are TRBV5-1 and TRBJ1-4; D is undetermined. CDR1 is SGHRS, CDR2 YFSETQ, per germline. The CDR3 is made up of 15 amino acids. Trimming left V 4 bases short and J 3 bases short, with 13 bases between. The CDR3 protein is CASSGPNGANEKLFF. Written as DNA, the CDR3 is TGCGCCAGCAGCGGTCCAAACGGGGCTAATGAAAAACTGTTTTTT.

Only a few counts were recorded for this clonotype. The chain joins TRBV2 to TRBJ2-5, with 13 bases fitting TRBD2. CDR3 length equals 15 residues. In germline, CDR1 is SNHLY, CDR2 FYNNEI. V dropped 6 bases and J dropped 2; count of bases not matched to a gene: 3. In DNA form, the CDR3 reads TGTGCCAGCAGACCGGGACTAGCGGGACAAGAGACCCAGTACTTC. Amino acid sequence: CASRPGLAGQETQYF.

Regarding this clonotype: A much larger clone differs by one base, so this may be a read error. The CDR3 DNA reads TGTGCCAGCAGTTACTCGCGTCAGCAAGAGACCCAGTACTTC. Encoded protein: CASSYSRQQETQYF. The chain joins TRBV6-5 to TRBJ2-5, with no clear D. The CDR3 is 14 amino acids. Germline CDR1 and CDR2: MNHEY and SVGAGI. Trimming cost V 0 bases and J 2 bases, with 7 bases left between them.

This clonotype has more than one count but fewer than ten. The CDR3 reads CASSRQGANEAFF. The CDR3 DNA follows: TGTGCCAGCTCCCGACAGGGGGCTAATGAAGCTTTCTTT. The chain recombines TRBV18 with TRBJ1-1; 10 positions match TRBD1. V dropped 6 bases and J dropped 7; count of bases not matched to a gene: 5. Germline lookup yields CDR1 KGHSH and CDR2 LQKENI. The CDR3 consists of 13 residues. The variable domain in full, completed from reference TRBV18 and TRBJ1-1, reads NAGVMQNPRHLVRRRGQEARLRCSPMKGHSHVYWYRQLPEEGLKFMVYLQKENIIDESGMPKERFSAEFPKEGPSILRIQQVVRGDSAAYFCASSRQGANEAFFGQGTRLTVV.

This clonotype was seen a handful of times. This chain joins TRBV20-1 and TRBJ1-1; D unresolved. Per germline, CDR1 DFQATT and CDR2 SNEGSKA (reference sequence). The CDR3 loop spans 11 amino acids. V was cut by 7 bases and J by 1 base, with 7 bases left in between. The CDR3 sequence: CSVVKNTEAFF. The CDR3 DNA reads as TGCAGTGTAGTAAAGAACACTGAAGCTTTCTTT.

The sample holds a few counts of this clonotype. The CDR3 DNA follows: TGCGCCAGCAGCTGGGACCCTCGCCGGTCAGGACTGAACACTGAAGCTTTCTTT. It specifies CASSWDPRRSGLNTEAFF. The V call is TRBV5-1, the J call TRBJ1-1; tentatively, D is TRBD1 (5 bases). V was clipped by 3 bases and J by 0 bases, with 21 bases between them. Germline CDR1 SGHRS, CDR2 YFSETQ. The CDR3 totals 18 residues.

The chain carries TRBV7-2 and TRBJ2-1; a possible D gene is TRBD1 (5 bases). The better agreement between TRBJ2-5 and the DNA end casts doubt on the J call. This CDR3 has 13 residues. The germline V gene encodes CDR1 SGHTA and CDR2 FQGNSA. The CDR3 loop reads CASISYGAETQYF. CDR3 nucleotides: TGTGCCAGCATCTCCTATGGGGCGGAGACCCAGTACTTC.

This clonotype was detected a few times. CDR3 coding DNA: TGTGCCAGCAGCTTCGTGGGGCAGGGGATCCAAGCTTTCTTT. This encodes CASSFVGQGIQAFF. The chain couples TRBV5-6 to TRBJ1-1, with D perhaps TRBD1 (6 bases). Trimming shortened V by 2 bases and J by 9 bases, and 17 bases separated the two germline ends. Germline assignment: CDR1 SGHDT and CDR2 YYEEEE. The CDR3 covers 14 residues.